This T cell receptor (beta chain) was sequenced during a study of blood T cell repertoires in COVID-19 (dated by TCRdb to the early 2020s). Concerning the study at large: Samples covering the acute and convalescent phases of COVID-19 were provided by collaborators in the United States, Italy and Spain. The material from the prospective study consisted of cDNA or gDNA derived from T cells, B-cell-depleted T cells, or PBMCs. Deeply sampled blood TCRbeta repertoires from subjects exposed to, actively infected with, or recovered from COVID-19 were included in the dataset. A freely available public database, intended as a resource for researchers studying the immune response to SARS-CoV-2, is where the repertoires were released. The samples were drawn from two sources: the first 160 participants of the ongoing ImmuneRACE study, and 1,000 to 1,500 subjects contributed by 6 global collaborators. A de-identified subject ID, COVID-19 status, age in years and sex were almost always included in the sample metadata. Where available, HLA class I and class II types were taken from metadata supplied by the sample provider and were not determined by assay-based typing.

Findings and caveats that apply to the study as a whole: The amount of clinical and demographic metadata varied by source and participant and was provided uncurated.

Another Seattle source contributed samples from volunteer blood donors who had recovered from COVID-19. Each collaborating institution followed its own protocols to collect whole blood in K2EDTA tubes. For TCRbeta analysis, collaborators shipped samples in one of three forms: frozen whole blood, isolated PBMCs, or DNA extracted from either of those sample types. TCRbeta CDR3 regions were amplified from genomic DNA using the immunoSEQ Assay, a bias-controlled multiplex PCR. In the authors' own workflow: The number of nucleated cells in each sample was estimated by amplification of reference gene primers within the assay. Sequence reads were collapsed and filtered to measure the absolute abundance of every unique TCRbeta CDR3 rearrangement. Productive Simpson clonality was computed per sample as the square root of Simpson's diversity index over productive rearrangements. Entries here come from immuneACCESS through TCRdb and include only in-frame sequences with V and J called. Some clones fail to appear in such tables; in the studies checked, an unresolved V gene covers under half of the shortfall, and the cause of the remainder is unknown. The V and J calls and the clone size are those of that table, but D and trimming were determined from the DNA. The sample table contains about 180,000 clones; only one count was recorded for about 89% of them. The ten largest clones capture 1.5% to 2% of the sample.

The CDR3 runs 14 amino acids, cysteine and phenylalanine included. Only the CDR3 part of the read is kept: 42 bases, read in frame from the first base. According to the germline V gene, CDR1 reads LGHNT and CDR2 reads FRNRAP. The V end loses 7 bases and the J end loses 4 bases, and a stretch of 14 bases separates them. Comments on this clone: Its antigen is still unknown. Base qualities are not provided; no much larger clone lies one nucleotide away.

This clonotype was obtained from a man aged 18 to 29 who had recovered from COVID-19. Sequencing input: peripheral blood. The V and J segments used are TRBV12-5 and TRBJ2-1; the D gene cannot be named for sure. The nucleotide sequence reads as follows: TGTGCTAGTGTTTCGCGTTTCACTTACAATGAGCAGTTCTTC. Translated, it gives CASVSRFTYNEQFF.